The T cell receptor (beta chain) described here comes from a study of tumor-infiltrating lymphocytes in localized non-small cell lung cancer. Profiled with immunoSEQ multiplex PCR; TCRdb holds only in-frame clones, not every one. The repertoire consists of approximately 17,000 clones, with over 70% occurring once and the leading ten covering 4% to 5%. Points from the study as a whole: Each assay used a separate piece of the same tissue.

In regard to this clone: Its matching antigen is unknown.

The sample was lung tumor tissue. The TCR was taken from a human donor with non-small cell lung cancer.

The CDR3 coding sequence is TGTGCCAGCAGAACAGGTGTAGGCTATGGCTACACCTTC. The encoded protein is CASRTGVGYGYTF. V gene TRBV27 combines with J gene TRBJ1-2, with TRBD1 as a possible D gene (5 bases). Germline loops: CDR1 MNHEY, CDR2 SMNVEV (reference sequence). Trimming removed 6 bases at V and 4 bases at J, with 12 bases between. The CDR3 contains 13 residues.